This T cell receptor (beta chain) was captured by sequencing in a study of regulatory T cells in long-lasting Graves disease. According to the study, TCR beta libraries were built with iRepertoire HTBI primers and CDR3-region Arm-PCR. One entry per CDR3 protein results from TCRdb running MiXCR on the multiplex PCR reads. The profile covers roughly 560,000 distinct CDR3 sequences, with around 12% appearing a single time and approximately 9% taken by the ten largest. This clonotype was found many times. The V gene's germline CDR1 is MDHEN and CDR2 SYDVKM. This CDR3 spans 13 amino acids. V lost 3 bases and J 4 bases, leaving 7 bases between the germline ends. Indicated time point: newly diagnosed GD, antithyroid drugs for less than 3 months. PBMC RNA served as the TCR library source. These data were likewise used in another study, on T cells in Graves' hyperthyroidism and ophthalmopathy.

Sequences were derived from peripheral blood mononuclear cells (PBMCs), sampled at new diagnosis, from a patient treated with antithyroid drugs. This chain connects TRBV28 to TRBJ2-4; tentative D call: TRBD1 (5 bases). This clonotype was sampled from a woman in her thirties with Graves disease. The CDR3 sequence: CASSFPGKNIQYF. CDR3 DNA: TGTGCCAGCAGTTTTCCAGGGAAAAACATTCAGTACTTC.